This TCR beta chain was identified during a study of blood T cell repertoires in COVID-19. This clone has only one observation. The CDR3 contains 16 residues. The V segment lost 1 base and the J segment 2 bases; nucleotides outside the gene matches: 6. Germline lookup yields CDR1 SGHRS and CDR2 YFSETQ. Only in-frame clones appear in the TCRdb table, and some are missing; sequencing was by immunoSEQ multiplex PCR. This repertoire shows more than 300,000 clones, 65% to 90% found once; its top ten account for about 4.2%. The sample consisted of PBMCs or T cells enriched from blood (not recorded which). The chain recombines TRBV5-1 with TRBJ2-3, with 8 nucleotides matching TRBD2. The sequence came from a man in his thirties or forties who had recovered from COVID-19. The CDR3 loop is CASSLISGTSTDTQYF. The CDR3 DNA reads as TGCGCCAGCAGCTTGATTAGCGGGACCTCCACAGATACGCAGTATTTT.